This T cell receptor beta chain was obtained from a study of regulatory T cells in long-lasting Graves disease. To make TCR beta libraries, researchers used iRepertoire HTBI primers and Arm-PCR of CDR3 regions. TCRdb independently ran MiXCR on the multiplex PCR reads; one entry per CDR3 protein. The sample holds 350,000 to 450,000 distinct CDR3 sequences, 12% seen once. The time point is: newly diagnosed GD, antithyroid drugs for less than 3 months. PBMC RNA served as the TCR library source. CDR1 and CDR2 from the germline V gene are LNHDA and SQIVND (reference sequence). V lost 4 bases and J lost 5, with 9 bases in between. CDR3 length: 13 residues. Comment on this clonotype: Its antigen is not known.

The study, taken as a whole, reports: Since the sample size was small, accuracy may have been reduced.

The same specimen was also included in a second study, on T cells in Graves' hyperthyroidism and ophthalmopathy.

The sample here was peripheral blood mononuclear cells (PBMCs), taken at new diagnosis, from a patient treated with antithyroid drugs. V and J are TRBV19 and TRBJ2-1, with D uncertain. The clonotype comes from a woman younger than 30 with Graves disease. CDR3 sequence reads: CASSTAPHNEQFF. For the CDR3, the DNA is TGTGCCAGTAGTACGGCGCCTCACAATGAGCAGTTCTTC.